This T cell receptor (beta chain) was profiled in a study of cytomegalovirus exposure and HLA in healthy donors (dated by TCRdb to 2016 to 2017). Broadly, across the study: An earlier analysis of several hundred of the donors reported 250 to 300 Gb of sequence data and 95 million to 140 million unique TCR beta sequences obtained from around 180 million T cells. About 300 gigabases of sequencing data and tens of millions of unique TCR sequences were included in an early release covering roughly 600 HLA-typed donors. Among the roughly 400 genotyped donors, about 83% belonged to the genetic ancestry cluster associated with self-reported Caucasian donors. The study aimed to test whether signatures of past pathogen exposure could be identified by cataloging public T cell receptors. The T cell repertoires of 666 subjects were profiled by immunosequencing and related to cytomegalovirus serostatus. A separate validation cohort of 90 to 150 different subjects was used in addition to the 666-subject first cohort. High-throughput TCR immunosequencing, statistical association of individual TCRs with disease status, and machine learning were combined to predict cytomegalovirus infection status. A later analysis re-analyzed previously published TCR beta repertoires from roughly 630 donors and added high-resolution HLA genotyping to study TCR occurrence patterns. Rather than using new phenotypic data, the later analysis identified candidate immune exposures from TCR beta sequences and from how often those sequences occurred across donors. In an earlier analysis of around 540 of the donors, high-throughput TCR beta sequencing was used to judge whether each TCR beta V gene segment behaved as functional or pseudogenic. Alongside the repertoire data, information on donor age, sex, ethnicity and CMV serostatus was compiled. Genome-wide SNP genotypes for about 55% of the roughly 670 donors were used in a later genetic analysis, which treated that subset as a discovery cohort. All discovery cohort repertoires had been generated on a single sequencing platform. Class I and class II HLA loci were covered by the typing at four-digit resolution. The number of donors typed differed by locus, with roughly 629-640 for A, B, C, DRB1 and DQB1, more than 500 for DQA1, under 610 for DPA1, and around 450 for DPB1. Four to six DR-DQ haplotypes were handled as single units for association and clustering, since linkage in the cohort was strong. Among 300 to 500 genotyped donors of the cohort, an average of approximately 220,000 unique TCR beta nucleotide sequences was sequenced per donor, of which about 19% were non-productive.

V is cut by 2 bases and J by 0 bases, and the space between the germline ends is 11 bases. The CDR3 goes from the cysteine to the phenylalanine over 16 residues. The read is trimmed to its CDR3 DNA, 48 bases read in frame from base 1. Sequences LGHNA (CDR1) and YSLEER (CDR2) are obtained from the germline V gene. Results and caveats for the whole study, not just this receptor: While some public TCRs were present in many individuals, most TCR sequences turned up only very rarely across donors. According to a later analysis, parvovirus B19, influenza, CMV and Epstein-Barr virus appeared linked to several top co-occurrence clusters. At a false discovery rate of 0.05, a later analysis linked 15,000 to 20,000 TCR beta sequences to specific HLA alleles. Some IMGT-functional V segments, including TRBV6-2 and TRBV6-3, could not be distinguished by the 87-base-pair reads and were therefore excluded. A few of the identified cytomegalovirus-associated TCR beta chains were confirmed in vitro to be specific for cytomegalovirus antigens. The sequencing pipeline was judged likely to have produced a cluster of highly shared sequence variants as a technical artifact. According to a later genetic analysis, donors in an Asian-associated ancestry cluster had fewer N-insertions in productive TCRs than the approximately 700-donor mean. The classifier was reported to diagnose cytomegalovirus status with high specificity and sensitivity in both the original and validation cohorts. A further reported finding was that TCR beta sequences accurately predicted the HLA-A and HLA-B alleles for most subjects in the first cohort. Only TCR beta chains were sequenced in this cohort, and the absence of alpha or paired-chain data limited detectable features. In a later analysis, TCR association rates were found to vary across HLA loci, with the most associated TCRs seen for DRB1 alleles and the fewest for HLA-C alleles. A later analysis found that HLA-associated TCR beta chains were more clonally expanded and had lower generation probabilities than equally common non-associated chains. Because counts were too low, some 17 rarely observed V segments, including chromosome 9 orphons, were excluded from the earlier analysis of 587 of the donors. Strong co-occurrence of HLA alleles, especially DR and DQ, made assigning TCR associations to individual alleles difficult. Linkage disequilibrium might explain the correlated functional status among segregating V segments, but an unknown experimental factor could not be excluded. The only immune exposure information available for the cohort was CMV serostatus. Because HLA typing was missing for some donors at each locus, association tests included only the typed subset. The presence/absence analyses assumed that sequencing depth was roughly uniform across donors, and that assumption may not be true. An association between a missense DCLRE1C variant and V-gene and J-gene trimming of TCR beta chains was found in a later genetic analysis and replicated in an independent cohort. According to the authors, the approach could potentially be generalized to other disease states and immunological phenotypes. Broadly in line with IMGT annotations, most TCR beta V segments showed up in productive rearrangements about 90% or about 30% of the time in an earlier analysis of several hundred of the donors. Most CMV-associated TCR beta chains appeared to be HLA-restricted in a later analysis, and the HLA associations seemed to be driven largely by CMV exposure. A total of some 180 TCR beta chains were listed by the study as associated with cytomegalovirus.

Libraries were constructed by the immunoSEQ multiplex PCR assay. A mixture of 60 forward primers for TCR Vbeta segments and 13 reverse primers for TCR Jbeta segments was used in the multiplex PCR. The CDR3 region of rearranged TCR beta genes was amplified from genomic DNA by a multiplex PCR assay. The amplified TCR beta libraries were sequenced on the Illumina HiSeq System as 87-base-pair reads. Per the original workflow: A later analysis counted tens of millions of unique TCR beta chains across the 666 repertoires, and approximately 11 million of these chains were shared by at least two donors. Raw reads were error-corrected and collapsed into unique sequences with a nearest-neighbor algorithm that merged closely related sequences to remove PCR and sequencing errors. CDR3 sequences were aligned to IMGT reference sequences to assign V, D and J gene segments. For a sequence to be retained, a match of at least six nucleotides was required to both a V gene segment and a J gene segment. Rearrangements were classified as productive when the CDR3 lacked stop codons and remained in frame with V and J, and all other rearrangements were classified as non-productive. CDR3 was defined by IMGT convention, running from the second conserved V-encoded cysteine to the conserved J-encoded phenylalanine. The earlier analysis of about 590 of the donors excluded sequences that lacked an unambiguous match to a single V gene segment. In an earlier analysis of a few hundred of the donors, V segments were called functional above 56.7% productive rearrangements and were called segregating when the between-donor standard deviation exceeded 5%. A statistical classification framework was developed to diagnose cytomegalovirus status using the catalog of TCR beta chain sequences. V and J gene assignment, in a later analysis, came from comparing TCR nucleotide sequences with IMGT/GENE-DB human TR gene sequences. The TCRdist pipeline was used in a later analysis to assign CDR3 sequences and most-parsimonious VDJ recombination scenarios. In a later analysis, every TCR beta chain was defined by the combination of its CDR3 amino acid sequence and its V-gene family, and reads without a unique V-gene family were dropped. As a way to deal with suspected cross-contamination and a sequencing artifact, a later analysis dropped 450 to 600 nucleotide sequences that were highly shared and had low generation probability. In a later analysis, a clonal expansion index for each public chain was calculated from normalized within-repertoire ranks of inferred template counts. In a later analysis, generation probabilities were computed using a VDJ recombination model fitted to out-of-frame rearrangements, and the results were checked against IGoR. A later analysis scored TCR-TCR, TCR-HLA and TCR-CMV co-occurrence with hypergeometric tests, applying a repertoire-size bias correction to TCR pairs. In a later analysis, false discovery rates were estimated by permuting HLA or CMV assignments 20 times. A later analysis grouped co-occurring TCRs with DBSCAN, adding TCRdist sequence similarity when clustering within HLA-allele-positive subsets. Co-occurrence clustering excluded repertoires with fewer than 30,000 or more than 120,000 public chains, plus five with anomalous nucleotide sharing. TCRdb retrieved this table from immuneACCESS and kept in-frame rearrangements only. Not all clones are present; in checked studies, unresolved V genes account for under half, and no reason is known for the remainder. The D gene and trimming were derived from the DNA, and the V and J assignments and clone size from that table. Within this sample are some 200,000 clones, with 75% to 90% of them counted one time only. The biggest ten clones account for 0.65% to 0.75% of the sample.

The cohort comprised under 700 healthy bone marrow donors. Cohort members were all nominally healthy when sampled, although unrecorded immune exposures were likely present. The donor tested CMV seronegative and was one of the 352 seronegative cohort members. A peripheral blood sample was provided by each donor, and peripheral blood mononuclear cells were used for TCR beta sequencing. The Qiagen DNeasy Blood Extraction Kit was used to extract genomic DNA from the blood cell samples. This clone was seen just once. It lacks a known antigen. Base qualities are not provided; no much larger clone lies one nucleotide away.

The TCR was taken from a boy aged 10-17 years in good health and CMV-seronegative. The sequence is built from TRBV4-3 and TRBJ2-4, with the D gene not clear enough to name. Sequences were obtained from PBMCs. For the CDR3, the sequence is CASSQQVGLAKNIQYF. The base sequence is TGCGCCAGCAGCCAACAAGTGGGCCTAGCCAAAAACATTCAGTACTTC.